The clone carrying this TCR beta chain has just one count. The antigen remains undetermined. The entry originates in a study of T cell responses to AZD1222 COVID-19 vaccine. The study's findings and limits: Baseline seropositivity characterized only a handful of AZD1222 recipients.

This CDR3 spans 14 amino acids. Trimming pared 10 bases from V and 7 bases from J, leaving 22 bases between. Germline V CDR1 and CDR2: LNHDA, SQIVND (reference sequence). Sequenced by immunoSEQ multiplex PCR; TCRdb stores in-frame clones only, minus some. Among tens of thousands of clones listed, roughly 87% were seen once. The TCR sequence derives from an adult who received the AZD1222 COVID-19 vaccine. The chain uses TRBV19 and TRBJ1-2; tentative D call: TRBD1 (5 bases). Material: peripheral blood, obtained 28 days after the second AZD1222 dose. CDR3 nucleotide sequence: TGTGCCACCCGGGAGGAGGCGGGGCCCCCTGGCTACACCTTC. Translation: CATREEAGPPGYTF.